The 25 T cell receptor beta chains below come from one sample, sequenced in a study of blood T cell repertoires in COVID-19 (dated by TCRdb to between 2020 and 2021). Library preparation used the immunoSEQ multiplex PCR assay. TCRdb stores this immuneACCESS table with in-frame sequences only. Part of the clones is absent; in the studies checked, under half of the shortfall reflects unresolved V genes, and no reason is known for the rest. In this sample the table shows 95,000 to 110,000 clones, around nine tenths of which occur a single time. Less than 1.5% of the sample belongs to the ten largest clones. The specimen sequenced was peripheral blood. These receptors originate from a woman in her twenties or thirties with acute or convalescent COVID-19.

There are a few counts of this clone. The chain combines TRBV27 with TRBJ2-5; 7 nucleotides line up with TRBD1. The CDR3 spans 14 residues. V lost 5 bases to trimming and J lost 4 bases; unmatched junction nucleotides: 7. Germline CDR1 MNHEY, CDR2 SMNVEV (reference sequence). The CDR3 DNA reads TGTGCCAGCAGTACAGACAGGGTCAGAGAGACCCAGTACTTC. Its translation: CASSTDRVRETQYF.

The rearrangement joins TRBV7-9 to TRBJ1-1; 7 bases map to TRBD1. Germline trimming cut 2 bases from V and 1 base from J; bases unmatched to any gene: 10. The CDR3 covers 17 residues. From germline, CDR1 is SEHNR and CDR2 FQNEAQ (reference sequence). CDR3 nucleotide sequence: TGTGCCAGCAGCTTAATCCCCGACCGGGACAGGAACACTGAAGCTTTCTTT. Translating gives CASSLIPDRDRNTEAFF.

V gene TRBV5-6 combines with J gene TRBJ1-5; D possibly corresponds to TRBD1 (6 bases). V shed 1 base and J shed 6 bases, with 14 bases lying between them. CDR1 and CDR2 from the germline V gene are SGHDT and YYEEEE. The CDR3 is made up of 15 amino acids. The DNA of the CDR3 is TGTGCCAGCAGCTTGAGGGGGACCGACAGTCAGCCCCAGCATTTT. Its translation is CASSLRGTDSQPQHF.

The rearrangement uses TRBV10-3 and TRBJ1-2, with D possibly TRBD1 on 6 matching bases. V shed 6 bases and J shed 1 base, with 6 bases lying between them. The CDR3 spans 12 residues. Looked up from germline, CDR1 is ENHRY and CDR2 is SYGVKD. CDR3 nucleotide sequence: TGTGCCATCAGGGACAGTAACTATGGCTACACCTTC. It translates to CAIRDSNYGYTF.

V gene TRBV11-3 combines with J gene TRBJ2-1, with TRBD2 matching over 8 bases. The CDR3 contains 16 residues. CDR1 is SGHNT, CDR2 YENEEA, per germline. J lost 4 bases, V lost 5 bases, and 10 bases had no gene match. The CDR3 DNA sequence: TGTGCCAGCAGCCCGTCGCGGGCGGGAGGTTACAATGAGCAGTTCTTC. As protein: CASSPSRAGGYNEQFF.

The V and J genes are TRBV11-2 and TRBJ1-1, with D maybe TRBD1 (5 bases). This CDR3 is 12 amino acids long. V lost 5 bases and J 11 bases, leaving 15 bases between the germline ends. Germline loops: CDR1 SGHAT, CDR2 FQNNGV. The DNA for the CDR3 is TGTGCCAGCAGCCCATTGTCAGGGTACGCTTTCTTT. This translates into CASSPLSGYAFF.

The chain has TRBV7-7 and TRBJ1-3; tentative D call: TRBD1 (5 bases). The V gene's germline CDR1 is SSHAT and CDR2 FNYEAQ (reference sequence). This CDR3 comprises 14 residues. Trimming removed 5 bases at V and 4 bases at J, with 12 bases between. The CDR3 region is CASSPGGLGNTIYF. The CDR3 region has the DNA TGTGCCAGCAGCCCCGGGGGGTTGGGAAACACCATATATTTT.

J is TRBJ1-5 and V is TRBV10-1, with D tentatively TRBD1 (5 bases). The germline V and J ends were trimmed by 4 bases and 1 base, with 26 bases remaining between them. The CDR3 has 20 amino acids. Per the germline V gene, CDR1 is WNHNN and CDR2 is SYGVQD (reference sequence). The CDR3: CASSALGIGGRLGSNQPQHF. The DNA for the CDR3 is TGCGCCAGCAGTGCGTTGGGTATCGGGGGGAGATTAGGGAGCAATCAGCCCCAGCATTTT.

This chain connects TRBV3-1 (or the pseudogene TRBV3-2) to TRBJ2-7; TRBD2 matches at 10 bases. The CDR3 extends over 15 amino acids. With 4 bases clipped from V and 5 bases from J, the junction kept 8 bases outside the gene matches. Germline CDR1 reads LGHDT; CDR2 reads YNNKEL (reference sequence). Here the CDR3 DNA reads TGTGCCAGCAGCCTAAAACTAGCGGGATCCAACGAGCAGTACTTC. This encodes CASSLKLAGSNEQYF.

The chain links TRBV30 to TRBJ2-7; perhaps TRBD2 as D (5 bases). Trimming took off 6 bases at V and 3 bases at J, with 12 bases between the two ends. The CDR3 consists of 12 residues. Germline CDR1 is GTSNPN and CDR2 is SVGIG (reference sequence). The DNA for the CDR3 is TGTGCCTGTAGGACTTTTCTCTACGAGCAGTACTTC. This codes for CACRTFLYEQYF.

This sequence joins TRBV11-3 and TRBJ2-3; D is uncertain. CDR1 SGHNT and CDR2 YENEEA come from the germline V gene. Deletions cut 5 bases from V and 1 base from J, with 10 bases between. The CDR3 is 14 amino acids. This CDR3 is CASSLLRGTDTQYF. The DNA of the CDR3 is TGTGCCAGCAGCCTTCTCCGCGGCACAGATACGCAGTATTTT.

V is TRBV7-9 and J is TRBJ1-6; D remains unclear. V gave up 5 bases and J gave up 9 bases, with 8 bases separating them. The CDR3 loop spans 12 amino acids. From germline, CDR1 is SEHNR and CDR2 FQNEAQ (reference sequence). The CDR3 bases are TGTGCCAGCAGCCTCCCCTCTTCACCCCTCCACTTT. It yields the protein CASSLPSSPLHF. The full variable domain, rest sourced from reference TRBV7-9 and TRBJ1-6, is DTGVSQNPRHKITKRGQNVTFRCDPISEHNRLYWYRQTLGQGPEFLTYFQNEAQLEKSRLLSDRFSAERPKGSFSTLEIQRTEQGDSAMYLCASSLPSSPLHFGNGTRLTVT.

The chain joins TRBV28 to TRBJ2-3; 15 bases align to TRBD2. Germline CDR1 and CDR2: MDHEN and SYDVKM. The CDR3 has 18 residues. Unmatched junction bases numbered 10, after V lost 5 bases and J lost 4 bases. CDR3 sequence reads: CASSRPGLAGGRADTQYF. Written as DNA, the CDR3 is TGTGCCAGCAGTCGCCCGGGACTAGCGGGAGGTAGAGCAGATACGCAGTATTTT.

CDR3 sequence (DNA): TGTGCCAGCTTCGCGCCGGGTGTCTCCTACAATGAGCAGTTCTTC. Its protein is CASFAPGVSYNEQFF. The chain is built from TRBV7-9 and TRBJ2-1; D unresolved. V was cut by 8 bases and J by 0 bases, with 14 bases left in between. The germline V gene encodes CDR1 SEHNR and CDR2 FQNEAQ (reference sequence). The length of the CDR3 is 15 residues. Complete variable domain (other parts from reference TRBV7-9 and TRBJ2-1): DTGVSQNPRHKITKRGQNVTFRCDPISEHNRLYWYRQTLGQGPEFLTYFQNEAQLEKSRLLSDRFSAERPKGSFSTLEIQRTEQGDSAMYLCASFAPGVSYNEQFFGPGTRLTVL.

V usage is TRBV9 and J usage is TRBJ1-3; D may be TRBD1 (5 bases). The CDR3 runs 17 residues. Germline V gene data show CDR1 as SGDLS and CDR2 as YYNGEE. Deletions cut 0 bases from V and 1 base from J, with 14 bases between. The CDR3 DNA follows: TGTGCCAGCAGCGTAGCCCCCCTGACAGCGTCTGGAAACACCATATATTTT. As protein: CASSVAPLTASGNTIYF. Full variable domain (missing parts from reference TRBV9 and TRBJ1-3): DSGVTQTPKHLITATGQRVTLRCSPRSGDLSVYWYQQSLDQGLQFLIQYYNGEERAKGNILERFSAQQFPDLHSELNLSSLELGDSALYFCASSVAPLTASGNTIYFGEGSWLTVV.

The chain couples TRBV3-1 (or the pseudogene TRBV3-2) to TRBJ2-1; 8 bases line up with TRBD2. Germline trimming cut 1 base from V and 9 bases from J; bases unmatched to any gene: 11. This CDR3 has 16 amino acids. In germline, CDR1 is LGHDT, CDR2 YNNKEL (reference sequence). The CDR3 coding sequence is TGTGCCAGCAGCCAAGTATTCCGGGGGGGCCTCAGTGAGCAGTTCTTC. Its protein is CASSQVFRGGLSEQFF.

V gene TRBV4-3 combines with J gene TRBJ2-1, with 9 nucleotides matching TRBD2. Germline assignment: CDR1 LGHNA and CDR2 YSLEER. CDR3 size: 16 residues. V gave up 0 bases and J gave up 5 bases; unmatched junction bases: 5. The DNA of the CDR3 is TGCGCCAGCAGCCAAGAGGGCCTAGCGGGGAACAATGAGCAGTTCTTC. It codes for CASSQEGLAGNNEQFF.

The chain recombines TRBV7-6 with TRBJ1-1, with D maybe TRBD1 (5 bases). The CDR3 loop spans 14 amino acids. Trimming took 1 base from V and 11 from J, leaving 17 bases between them. CDR1 and CDR2 from the germline V gene are SGHVS and FNYEAQ. The CDR3 is CASSLEQGSIEAFF. Here the CDR3 DNA reads TGTGCCAGCAGCTTAGAGCAGGGCAGTATAGAGGCTTTCTTT.

CDR3 nucleotides: TGTGCCTGGAGAATCTCCGGGACTGGAAGCTACGAGCAGTACTTC. Encoded protein: CAWRISGTGSYEQYF. V is TRBV30 and J is TRBJ2-7; perhaps TRBD2 as D (6 bases). CDR3 length equals 15 residues. Trimming removed 3 bases at V and 3 bases at J, with 18 bases between. Germline V gene lookup returns CDR1 GTSNPN and CDR2 SVGIG (reference sequence).

The chain combines TRBV6-1 with TRBJ1-6; possible D gene TRBD1, 5 bases. This CDR3 comprises 15 residues. V lost 2 bases and J 6 bases, leaving 11 bases between the germline ends. Germline CDR1 MNHNS, CDR2 SASEGT. The CDR3 reads CASSEQWQGNSPLHF. The DNA for the CDR3 is TGTGCCAGCAGTGAACAATGGCAGGGTAATTCACCCCTCCACTTT.

This chain uses TRBV7-6 with TRBJ2-5, with D maybe TRBD1 (6 bases). This CDR3 has 16 residues. Trimming stripped 3 bases from V and 1 base from J, with 15 bases between. Germline-derived CDR1 and CDR2 are SGHVS and FNYEAQ. CDR3 sequence reads: CASSFVGGFGQETQYF. In nucleotides, the CDR3 is TGTGCCAGCAGCTTTGTAGGGGGTTTTGGCCAAGAGACCCAGTACTTC.

The CDR3 nucleotides are TGTGCCAGCAGTACCCCGGGGGAGGGCTCTGGCTACACCTTC. Its translation is CASSTPGEGSGYTF. The rearrangement joins TRBV28 to TRBJ1-2; D perhaps matches TRBD1 (5 bases). Per the germline V gene, CDR1 is MDHEN and CDR2 is SYDVKM. The V and J ends lost 5 bases and 7 bases respectively, with 17 bases between them. The CDR3 has 14 residues.

The chain employs TRBV4-1 and TRBJ2-3; 7 nucleotides match TRBD2. The CDR3 runs 17 residues. Trimming cost V 1 base and J 3 bases; bases outside gene matches: 10. Germline-derived CDR1 and CDR2 are MGHRA and YSYEKL. CDR3 amino acids: CASSQVLVGGMTDTQYF. The CDR3 nucleotides are TGCGCCAGCAGCCAAGTCTTGGTGGGGGGGATGACAGATACGCAGTATTTT.

This chain uses TRBV5-6 with TRBJ2-2, with TRBD2 matching 8 bases. The germline CDR1 and CDR2 sequences are SGHDT and YYEEEE. The CDR3 sequence is 17 residues long. Germline trimming cut 1 base from V and 7 bases from J; bases unmatched to any gene: 12. CDR3 DNA sequence: TGTGCCAGCAGCTTGTATCTTCCGCGGGAGGAGTTCGGGGAGCTGTTTTTT. It yields the protein CASSLYLPREEFGELFF.

This chain links TRBV7-9 with TRBJ1-1; D possibly corresponds to TRBD1 (6 bases). CDR1 and CDR2 from the germline V gene are SEHNR and FQNEAQ (reference sequence). V was pared by 5 bases and J by 4 bases, with 14 bases between. The CDR3 is made up of 14 amino acids. CDR3 nucleotides: TGTGCCAGCAGCCCCCTACAGGGTTCCACTGAAGCTTTCTTT. It codes for CASSPLQGSTEAFF.